The 16 T cell receptor beta chains in this list originate from one sample, sequenced in a study of response to subunit inactivated influenza vaccine (dated by TCRdb to the late 2010s). The method was RT-PCR. The sequencing machine was an Illumina HiSeq 2500. Using fastp trimming at Q25 and MiXCR clonotype assembly, TCRdb reanalyzed the public sequencing data and kept in-frame beta chains. Here each entry gathers all rows of one CDR3 protein and keeps the most common genes and DNA. The sample profile shows more than 500,000 distinct CDR3 sequences; about 11% of them were found once. Of the sample, 11% is held by the ten largest clones. These data were likewise used in another study, on T cells expressing NK-cell markers. From the second report: TCR beta cDNA libraries were prepared using 5'RACE template switching, which introduced a universal primer site and unique molecular identifiers.

Sequenced material: PBMCs from blood, taken on the day of vaccination. These receptor sequences come from a man in his forties or fifties who received an inactivated influenza vaccine. Donor details come from another sample of the same person, matched by shared clones.

This clonotype occurred a few times. The chain has TRBV5-1 and TRBJ2-5; TRBD1 is a possible D gene (5 bases). Trimming pared 0 bases from V and 4 bases from J, leaving 10 bases between. The CDR3 consists of 14 residues. Germline assignment: CDR1 SGHRS and CDR2 YFSETQ. For the CDR3, the DNA is TGCGCCAGCAGCTTGGGGCCAGGGCGAGAGACCCAGTACTTC. It is translated as CASSLGPGRETQYF. Full variable domain (outside the CDR3, taken from reference TRBV5-1 and TRBJ2-5): KAGVTQTPRYLIKTRGQQVTLSCSPISGHRSVSWYQQTPGQGLQFLFEYFSETQRNKGNFPGRFSGRQFSNSRSEMNVSTLELGDSALYLCASSLGPGRETQYFGPGTRLLVL.

In this sample, this clonotype turned up many times. The chain uses TRBV12-3 or TRBV12-4 and TRBJ1-1; D unresolved. V was clipped by 1 base and J by 3 bases, with 9 bases between them. This CDR3 region has 14 residues. The CDR3 here is CASSLGGPYTEAFF. As DNA, the CDR3 is TGTGCCAGCAGTTTAGGAGGGCCGTACACTGAAGCTTTCTTT.

The rearrangement uses TRBV29-1 and TRBJ1-4; no clear D gene. The CDR3 is made up of 12 amino acids. Germline CDR1 and CDR2: SQVTM and ANQGSEA. The V end lost 4 bases, the J end lost 1 base, and 4 bases lay between the germline ends. The CDR3 loop is CSVALTNEKLFF. The DNA for the CDR3 is TGCAGCGTTGCCCTAACTAATGAAAAACTGTTTTTT.

This clonotype has a handful of counts. The chain uses TRBV6-5 and TRBJ2-1, with 11 bases aligning to TRBD2. Germline-derived CDR1 and CDR2 are MNHEY and SVGAGI. The V and J ends lost 3 bases and 4 bases, in that order; junction bases with no gene match: 8. CDR3 size: 17 residues. In DNA form, the CDR3 reads TGTGCCAGCAGTTATCCCGTTAGCGGGGGGGCTTACAATGAGCAGTTCTTC. This gives the protein CASSYPVSGGAYNEQFF.

This clonotype was seen only a few times. This sequence joins TRBV10-2 and TRBJ2-1; the D gene could be TRBD1 or TRBD2 (5 bases each). Trimming took off 7 bases at V and 7 bases at J, with 17 bases between the two ends. The CDR3 runs to 14 residues. The germline V gene has CDR1 WSHSY and CDR2 SAAADI. CDR3 sequence: CASNQLGPRNEQFF. CDR3 coding DNA: TGCGCCAGCAACCAACTGGGACCGAGAAATGAGCAGTTCTTC.

CDR3 sequence (DNA): TGTGCCAGCAGCCAAGCAGGGCCCACCGGGGAGCTGTTTTTT. As protein: CASSQAGPTGELFF. The V gene is TRBV3-1, the J gene TRBJ2-2; possible D gene TRBD1, 5 bases. This CDR3 is 14 amino acids long. CDR1 is LGHDT and CDR2 is YNNKEL in the germline V gene (reference sequence). Trimming took off 1 base at V and 4 bases at J, with 7 bases between the two ends.

This chain links TRBV7-9 with TRBJ2-5; a weak D match, TRBD2 (5 bases). The CDR3 sequence is 16 residues long. Germline assignment: CDR1 SEHNR and CDR2 FQNEAQ (reference sequence). V was cut by 8 bases and J by 2 bases, with 21 bases left in between. CDR3 sequence: CASSLGWSGSQETQYF. For the CDR3, the DNA is TGTGCCAGCTCCTTGGGGTGGAGCGGTTCACAAGAGACCCAGTACTTC.

This clonotype was counted many times. This chain links TRBV7-2 with TRBJ2-7, with D perhaps TRBD1 (6 bases). The germline V and J ends were trimmed by 5 bases and 6 bases, with 17 bases remaining between them. Germline V gene sequence: CDR1 SGHTA, CDR2 FQGNSA. The CDR3 sequence is 14 residues long. CDR3 sequence: CASSRNRAEGEQYF. The CDR3 nucleotides are TGTGCCAGCAGCAGAAACAGGGCCGAGGGCGAGCAGTACTTC.

The rearrangement uses TRBV15 and TRBJ2-2; D is unclear. The V gene lost 0 bases and the J gene lost 6 bases, with 8 bases spanning the gap. Germline V gene lookup returns CDR1 LNHNV and CDR2 YYDKDF (reference sequence). The CDR3 extends over 14 amino acids. The CDR3 spells CATSREQMSGELFF. CDR3 sequence (DNA): TGTGCCACCAGCAGAGAACAGATGTCCGGGGAGCTGTTTTTT.

This clonotype appeared a few times. The chain is built from TRBV4-3 and TRBJ2-3; D is possibly TRBD2 (5 bases). The germline V gene encodes CDR1 LGHNA and CDR2 YSLEER. V was pared by 1 base and J by 5 bases, with 13 bases between. The CDR3 consists of 15 residues. In DNA form, the CDR3 reads TGCGCCAGCAGCCAAGGGTCGCTCGGGAAAGATACGCAGTATTTT. Translating it yields CASSQGSLGKDTQYF.

This clonotype turned up a few times. The J gene is TRBJ2-1, the V gene TRBV6-2 or TRBV6-3; 8 bases align to TRBD2. CDR3 length: 17 residues. Germline trimming cut 0 bases from V and 8 bases from J; bases unmatched to any gene: 12. Germline V gives CDR1 MNHEY, CDR2 SVGEGT. CDR3 in DNA: TGTGCCAGCAGTTACTCTTATTCCGGGACTAGTGGAGATGAGCAGTTCTTC. This gives the protein CASSYSYSGTSGDEQFF.

This clonotype was counted between two and nine times. The rearrangement joins TRBV6-4 to TRBJ2-7, with a weak D call TRBD1 (6 bases). V was trimmed by 10 bases and J by 1 base, leaving 14 bases between them. The CDR3 covers 13 residues. CDR1 MRHNA and CDR2 SNTAGT come from the germline V gene. The CDR3 DNA reads as TGTGCCATCAACAGGGTTTTTTCCTACGAGCAGTACTTC. Its protein product is CAINRVFSYEQYF.

The gene calls are TRBV20-1 and TRBJ2-4; 10 bases line up with TRBD1. The length of the CDR3 is 21 residues. V lost 3 bases and J lost 0; bases outside the gene matches: 20. Per germline, CDR1 DFQATT and CDR2 SNEGSKA (reference sequence). This CDR3 reads CSASRTGFRDRGILAKNIQYF. The CDR3 DNA is TGCAGTGCTAGTCGCACCGGATTCCGGGACAGGGGAATATTAGCCAAAAACATTCAGTACTTC.

The sample holds many counts of this clonotype. The chain has TRBV6-5 and TRBJ2-7; D not resolved. The CDR3 has 15 residues. In germline, CDR1 is MNHEY, CDR2 SVGAGI. V gave up 0 bases and J gave up 0 bases, with 9 bases separating them. CDR3 protein: CASSYSTPSSYEQYF. CDR3 coding DNA: TGTGCCAGCAGTTACTCGACCCCGAGCTCCTACGAGCAGTACTTC.

The CDR3 is CASSQGSSGSHEQYF. In DNA form, the CDR3 reads TGCGCCAGCAGCCAAGGTTCCAGCGGGAGCCACGAGCAGTACTTC. The chain uses TRBV4-3 and TRBJ2-7, with 8 bases identical to TRBD2. The germline V gene encodes CDR1 LGHNA and CDR2 YSLEER. V gave up 1 base and J gave up 5 bases; unmatched junction bases: 7. The CDR3 is 15 amino acids.

This clonotype was detected only a few times. This chain connects TRBV12-5 to TRBJ2-2, with 10 positions matching TRBD2. The V gene's germline CDR1 is LGHNT and CDR2 FRNRAP. The V segment lost 6 bases and the J segment 2 bases; nucleotides outside the gene matches: 6. This CDR3 has 16 residues. For the CDR3, the DNA is TGTGCTAGTGGGAATCCTAGCGGGAGAAACACCGGGGAGCTGTTTTTT. This codes for CASGNPSGRNTGELFF. Together with reference TRBV12-5 and TRBJ2-2, the CDR3 gives the full variable domain: DARVTQTPRHKVTEMGQEVTMRCQPILGHNTVFWYRQTMMQGLELLAYFRNRAPLDDSGMPKDRFSAEMPDATLATLKIQPSEPRDSAVYFCASGNPSGRNTGELFFGEGSRLTVL.